Described below is a single TCR beta chain sequence and its context. The sample originates from a study of T cell changes during pregnancy in multiple sclerosis. The CDR3 has 16 residues. V lost 3 bases to trimming and J lost 4 bases, with 18 bases between them. Germline V lookup: CDR1 MGHDK, CDR2 SYGVNS. The table came from immunoSEQ multiplex PCR; TCRdb's copy has only in-frame clones and leaves some out. This table has about 73,000 clones, roughly 88% appearing once. This chain connects TRBV25-1 to TRBJ1-2; D remains unclear. Sample: peripheral blood, taken after pregnancy. This TCR came from a female donor in good health, enrolled as a control in a pregnancy study. In DNA form, the CDR3 reads TGTGCCAGCAGTGATGGAGGTCAGCCATCTTTCTATGGCTACACCTTC. It is translated as CASSDGGQPSFYGYTF.